The 23 T cell receptor beta chains below were found in one sample sequenced in a study of shared T cell receptors in the human thymus. This table comes from immunoSEQ multiplex PCR, and its TCRdb copy is limited to in-frame clones, with some not included. The sample shows around 730,000 clones, roughly 88% of them seen only once. The same specimen was also included in a second study, on human thymus T cells.

Sequencing was done on a sample of thymocytes. The receptors stem from a girl younger than two with a congenital heart defect.

The chain combines TRBV25-1 with TRBJ1-1, with D unclear. With 5 bases removed from V and 0 bases from J, the gap between germline ends came to 10 bases. Germline CDR1 reads MGHDK; CDR2 reads SYGVNS. This CDR3 contains 14 residues. The CDR3 nucleotides are TGTGCCAGCAGTATCGGGAGTTTGAACACTGAAGCTTTCTTT. Its translation: CASSIGSLNTEAFF.

This clone was detected a few times. The chain joins TRBV7-2 to TRBJ2-1, with 9 positions matching TRBD2. CDR1 and CDR2 (germline): SGHTA, FQGNSA. V was clipped by 5 bases and J by 6 bases; unmatched bases: 11. CDR3 length: 16 residues. For the CDR3, the DNA is TGTGCCAGCAGCCCCGGGCTGCGGGGGGGCGGCAATGAGCAGTTCTTC. Its protein product is CASSPGLRGGGNEQFF.

The DNA of the CDR3 is TGTGCCAGCAGTAGTGACTATCAGCCCCAGCATTTT. This gives the protein CASSSDYQPQHF. The chain links TRBV28 to TRBJ1-5; no definite D call. The CDR3 spans 12 residues. Germline loops: CDR1 MDHEN, CDR2 SYDVKM. Trimming pared 5 bases from V and 5 bases from J, leaving 7 bases between.

The chain employs TRBV10-2 and TRBJ2-7; tentatively, D is TRBD2 (6 bases). V was trimmed by 4 bases and J by 11 bases, leaving 12 bases between them. The germline V gene encodes CDR1 WSHSY and CDR2 SAAADI. CDR3 length: 11 residues. The chain's CDR3 is CASSASEGKYF. For the CDR3, the DNA is TGCGCCAGCAGTGCTTCGGAGGGAAAGTACTTC.

The rearrangement links TRBV28 to TRBJ2-4; TRBD2 matches 14 bases. The V gene end was trimmed by 5 bases and the J gene end by 0 bases; junction bases not matched to a gene: 12. The CDR3 runs 20 residues. Looked up from germline, CDR1 is MDHEN and CDR2 is SYDVKM. Here the CDR3 reads CASSLLPGLAGALAKNIQYF. The CDR3 nucleotides read TGTGCCAGCAGTCTGCTCCCGGGACTAGCGGGGGCCCTAGCCAAAAACATTCAGTACTTC.

The V and J genes are TRBV18 and TRBJ1-2, with D possibly TRBD1 on 5 matching bases. The V end was cut by 4 bases, the J end by 6 bases, with 24 bases between. The CDR3 contains 17 residues. Germline loops: CDR1 KGHSH, CDR2 LQKENI. The CDR3 DNA follows: TGTGCCAGCTCACTTAGGAAGGGGCCCGAGGACCGTAATGGCTACACCTTC. Its translation is CASSLRKGPEDRNGYTF. The whole variable domain, remainder taken from reference TRBV18 and TRBJ1-2, is NAGVMQNPRHLVRRRGQEARLRCSPMKGHSHVYWYRQLPEEGLKFMVYLQKENIIDESGMPKERFSAEFPKEGPSILRIQQVVRGDSAAYFCASSLRKGPEDRNGYTFGSGTRLTVV.

The chain recombines TRBV9 with TRBJ2-7; 10 nucleotides agree with TRBD2. The tail of the sequence fits TRBJ2-5 better, so the J call may be wrong. Germline V CDR1 and CDR2: SGDLS, YYNGEE. The CDR3 consists of 13 residues. The DNA of the CDR3 is TGTGCCTCTGGGATAGCGGGGGGTGAGACCCAGTACTTC. Encoded protein: CASGIAGGETQYF.

Note on this clone: Distinct nucleotide sequences in the sample also encode this CDR3. The chain employs TRBV9 and TRBJ2-2, with D possibly being TRBD1 (6 bases). Germline CDR1 reads SGDLS; CDR2 reads YYNGEE. The V end lost 0 bases, the J end lost 5 bases, and 8 bases lay between the germline ends. The CDR3 extends over 14 amino acids. CDR3 sequence: CASSVGGGTGELFF. The CDR3 region has the DNA TGTGCCAGCAGCGTAGGAGGGGGAACCGGGGAGCTGTTTTTT.

The chain combines TRBV9 with TRBJ2-7, with 8 bases that match TRBD1. With V trimmed by 4 bases and J by 5 bases, 5 bases remained unmatched. This CDR3 has 13 amino acids. Germline CDR1 and CDR2: SGDLS and YYNGEE. CDR3 sequence reads: CASSQTGADEQYF. Written as DNA, the CDR3 is TGTGCCAGCAGCCAGACAGGGGCAGACGAGCAGTACTTC.

This clone was observed a single time. This chain connects TRBV4-2 to TRBJ1-4; TRBD1 might be the D (6 bases). CDR1 is LGHNA, CDR2 YNFKEQ, per germline. The CDR3 loop spans 18 amino acids. Trimming left V 2 bases short and J 8 bases short, with 24 bases between. The CDR3 loop reads CASSQNLEQQGREEKLFF. For the CDR3, the DNA is TGTGCCAGCAGCCAAAATTTGGAACAACAGGGAAGGGAAGAAAAACTGTTTTTT.

The rearrangement links TRBV6-5 to TRBJ2-5; possibly TRBD1 for D (6 bases). Germline CDR1 and CDR2: MNHEY and SVGAGI. V was cut by 8 bases and J by 1 base, with 17 bases left in between. The CDR3 sequence is 15 residues long. The CDR3: CASRRKKDSQETQYF. The CDR3 DNA is TGTGCCAGCCGCAGAAAAAAGGACAGCCAAGAGACCCAGTACTTC.

The table lists this clone with a few counts. The V call is TRBV7-9, the J call TRBJ1-2; maybe TRBD1 (5 bases). The CDR3 contains 15 residues. The germline V gene has CDR1 SEHNR and CDR2 FQNEAQ (reference sequence). Trimming removed 1 base from V and 3 bases from J, with 12 bases in between. Written as DNA, the CDR3 is TGTGCCAGCAGCTTAGTCTCGGGACTCCACTATGGCTACACCTTC. Translated: CASSLVSGLHYGYTF.

The rearrangement uses TRBV7-9 and TRBJ1-2; 7 nucleotides line up with TRBD1. In germline, CDR1 is SEHNR, CDR2 FQNEAQ (reference sequence). The CDR3 runs to 16 residues. The junction had 14 bases not matched to a gene; V was cut back by 1 base and J by 9 bases. Here the CDR3 reads CASSLDSRDSGLRYTF. The DNA for the CDR3 is TGTGCCAGCAGCTTAGATTCCCGGGACAGTGGCCTACGCTACACCTTC.

The chain joins TRBV13 to TRBJ1-1, with TRBD1 as a possible D gene (6 bases). The V gene lost 1 base and the J gene lost 4 bases, with 7 bases spanning the gap. The CDR3 is made up of 13 amino acids. The V gene's germline CDR1 is PRHDT and CDR2 FYEKMQ (reference sequence). Here the CDR3 DNA reads TGTGCCAGCAGCTTAGCCAGGGGCACTGAAGCTTTCTTT. It codes for CASSLARGTEAFF.

J is TRBJ2-1 and V is TRBV7-3, with TRBD2 identical over 10 bases. J lost 4 bases, V lost 5 bases, and 5 bases had no gene match. The CDR3 covers 15 residues. CDR1 and CDR2 (germline): SGHTA, FQGTGA. The CDR3 bases are TGTGCCAGCAGCCTCCCTAGCGGGGGATACAATGAGCAGTTCTTC. It yields the protein CASSLPSGGYNEQFF.

Note on this clone: Other DNA sequences in the sample encode the same CDR3. The rearrangement links TRBV5-1 to TRBJ1-6; D is perhaps TRBD1 (5 bases). Trimming took off 0 bases at V and 0 bases at J, with 16 bases between the two ends. This CDR3 is built from 19 residues. Germline V gene lookup returns CDR1 SGHRS and CDR2 YFSETQ. The CDR3 here is CASSLANPPRASYNSPLHF. In DNA form, the CDR3 reads TGCGCCAGCAGCTTGGCCAATCCCCCCAGGGCCTCCTATAATTCACCCCTCCACTTT.

The count of this clone is one. CDR3 DNA: TGCGCCGTTAGGGGACATCTTACCACCGGGGAGCTGTTTTTT. Translating it yields CAVRGHLTTGELFF. This rearrangement joins TRBV5-1 to TRBJ2-2, with a weak D call TRBD1 (6 bases). V lost 10 bases and J lost 4, with 17 bases in between. Germline CDR1 is SGHRS and CDR2 is YFSETQ. CDR3 length equals 14 residues.

The gene calls are TRBV4-1 and TRBJ1-1; D is ambiguous. This CDR3 is built from 13 residues. In germline, CDR1 is MGHRA, CDR2 YSYEKL. V was pared by 1 base and J by 5 bases, with 8 bases between. In DNA, the CDR3 is TGCGCCAGCAGCCAAGTTCCCCGGACTGAAGCTTTCTTT. Translating it yields CASSQVPRTEAFF.

The V call is TRBV20-1, the J call TRBJ2-7; TRBD1 is a possible D gene (5 bases). V lost 3 bases and J lost 5, with 8 bases in between. The CDR3 spans 11 residues. Per germline, CDR1 DFQATT and CDR2 SNEGSKA (reference sequence). The CDR3 is CSASREDEQYF. In DNA form, the CDR3 reads TGCAGTGCTAGCAGGGAAGACGAGCAGTACTTC.

As DNA, the CDR3 is TGTGCCACGACGATACAGGGGGAGGCCTCCGATTATGGCTACACCTTC. Translating it yields CATTIQGEASDYGYTF. V gene TRBV15 combines with J gene TRBJ1-2; TRBD1 matches at 8 bases. Unmatched junction bases numbered 17, after V lost 9 bases and J lost 5 bases. Germline CDR1 and CDR2: LNHNV and YYDKDF (reference sequence). CDR3 size: 16 residues.

V usage is TRBV4-1 and J usage is TRBJ2-5; 7 positions match TRBD1. The tail of the sequence fits TRBJ2-7 better, so the J call may be wrong. This CDR3 spans 17 amino acids. Per the germline V gene, CDR1 is MGHRA and CDR2 is YSYEKL. The CDR3 region has the DNA TGCGCCAGCAGCCAAGAAGTTCTGGAACAGGGGTGCTACGAGCAGTACTTC. It yields the protein CASSQEVLEQGCYEQYF.

The chain uses TRBV28 and TRBJ2-2; 7 nucleotides align to TRBD1. V dropped 8 bases and J dropped 3; count of bases not matched to a gene: 3. This CDR3 has 13 amino acids. Germline CDR1 is MDHEN and CDR2 is SYDVKM. CDR3 residues: CASSQGDTGELFF. The CDR3 DNA is TGTGCCAGCTCGCAGGGGGACACCGGGGAGCTGTTTTTT.

The chain joins TRBV6-1 to TRBJ1-5; weak D call: TRBD1 (5 bases). Per the germline V gene, CDR1 is MNHNS and CDR2 is SASEGT. This CDR3 has 15 amino acids. The V end lost 6 bases, the J end lost 7 bases, and 19 bases lay between the germline ends. The CDR3, as DNA: TGTGCCAGCAGACGACAGCTCTCCTTCGGGCAGCCCCAGCATTTT. Translation gives CASRRQLSFGQPQHF.